The clone carrying this TCR beta chain was observed many times. As yet, its antigen is unknown. TCRdb re-called the 5' RACE reads through MiXCR, storing one row per CDR3 protein. The data hold tens of thousands of distinct CDR3 sequences, with roughly 6.2% observed a single time. This sample was taken from a study of neurological immune-mediated disorders. General study points: TCR clonal expansion peaked in HTLV-1-associated myelopathy patients and was lowest in multiple sclerosis patients.

This CDR3 is built from 18 residues. With 4 bases removed from V and 1 base from J, the gap between germline ends came to 19 bases. Healthy control samples came from blood bank volunteers in Maryland, USA. The sequencing sample was made of CD8+ T cells from blood. This chain joins TRBV12-3 or TRBV12-4 and TRBJ2-2; D is perhaps TRBD1 (5 bases). This receptor was taken from a man younger than 30 in good health. CDR3 loop: CASSSPRAFTLNTGELFF. The CDR3 bases are TGTGCCAGCAGTTCCCCCAGGGCCTTTACTTTGAACACCGGGGAGCTGTTTTTT.